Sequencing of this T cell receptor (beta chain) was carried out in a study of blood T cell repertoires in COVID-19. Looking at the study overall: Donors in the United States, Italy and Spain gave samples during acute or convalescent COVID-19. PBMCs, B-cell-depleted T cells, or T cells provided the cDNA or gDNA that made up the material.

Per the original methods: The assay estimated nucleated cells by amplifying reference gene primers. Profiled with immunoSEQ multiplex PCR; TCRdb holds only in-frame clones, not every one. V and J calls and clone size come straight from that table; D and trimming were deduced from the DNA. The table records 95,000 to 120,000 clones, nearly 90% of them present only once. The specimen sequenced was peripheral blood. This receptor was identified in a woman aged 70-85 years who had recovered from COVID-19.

The CDR3 DNA reads as TGTGCCAGCGGCGACAGCTCCTATAATTCACCCCTCCACTTT. As protein: CASGDSSYNSPLHF. The J gene is TRBJ1-6, the V gene TRBV3-1 (or the pseudogene TRBV3-2); TRBD1 might be the D (5 bases). The V end lost 8 bases, the J end lost 0 bases, and 8 bases lay between the germline ends. This CDR3 comprises 14 residues. Germline assignment: CDR1 LGHDT and CDR2 YNNKEL (reference sequence).